This T cell receptor (beta chain) stems from a study of T cells in localized non-small cell lung cancer. Study-level findings and limits: Clonality peaked in uninvolved adjacent lung rather than tumor. Turning up in adjacent lung were a median around 60 of the top 100 tumor clones. A denser population of T cells in blood accompanied longer overall survival. Sequencing covered just one tumor region, so heterogeneity cannot be ruled out.

On this clone itself: Antigen: not known.

Only in-frame clones appear in the TCRdb table, and some are missing; sequencing was by immunoSEQ multiplex PCR. This table holds around 69,000 clones, almost 90% found once. The ends were cut back, 4 bases at V and 0 bases at J, with 10 bases in the middle. Germline V gene data show CDR1 as SGHVS and CDR2 as FNYEAQ. The CDR3 is 14 amino acids. The rearrangement uses TRBV7-6 and TRBJ2-7; D is undetermined. The sequence came from a woman aged 40-75 years with stage I lung adenocarcinoma. The sequencing used peripheral blood, collected before any cancer treatment. In DNA form, the CDR3 reads TGTGCCAGCAGCTCGATGGGCCCCTCCTACGAGCAGTACTTC. Translation gives CASSSMGPSYEQYF.